This note documents a single T cell receptor beta chain sequence. Exclusion criteria comprised other autoimmune diseases, uncontrolled infections, pregnancy or lactation in patients. PBMCs came from roughly 10 ml of fresh peripheral blood. CDR3 regions of TCR beta were amplified from RNA transcripts. First-round RT-PCR relied on HTBI primers, and a second-round multiplex PCR came next. TCRdb called the multiplex PCR reads again in MiXCR, with one record for every CDR3 protein. The table shows hundreds of thousands of distinct CDR3 sequences, with about 40% occurring only once. The source of the sample is a study of Graves' ophthalmopathy and Graves' hyperthyroidism. The CDR3 sequence is 13 residues long. V was clipped by 6 bases and J by 10 bases; unmatched bases: 11. The V gene's germline CDR1 is DFQATT and CDR2 SNEGSKA (reference sequence).

The chain uses TRBV20-1 and TRBJ1-5; 8 bases are a match to TRBD1. Material for sequencing was peripheral blood. The sequence was collected from an adult man with Graves' ophthalmopathy. Here the CDR3 reads CSALNRGDGPQHF. Written as DNA, the CDR3 is TGCAGTGCCTTGAACAGGGGGGACGGTCCCCAGCATTTT.